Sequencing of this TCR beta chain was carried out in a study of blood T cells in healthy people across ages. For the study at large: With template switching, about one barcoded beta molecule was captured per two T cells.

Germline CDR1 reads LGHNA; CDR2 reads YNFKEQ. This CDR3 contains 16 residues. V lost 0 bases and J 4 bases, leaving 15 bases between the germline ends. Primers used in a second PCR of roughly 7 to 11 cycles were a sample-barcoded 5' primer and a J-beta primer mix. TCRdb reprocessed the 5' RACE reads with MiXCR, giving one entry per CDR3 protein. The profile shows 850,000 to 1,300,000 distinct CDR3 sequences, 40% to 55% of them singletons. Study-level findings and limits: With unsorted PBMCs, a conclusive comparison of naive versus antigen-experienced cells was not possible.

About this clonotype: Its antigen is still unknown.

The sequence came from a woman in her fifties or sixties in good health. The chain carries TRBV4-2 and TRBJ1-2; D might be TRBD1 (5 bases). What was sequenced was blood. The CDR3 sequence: CASSQDWGEQSYGYTF. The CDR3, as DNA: TGTGCCAGCAGCCAAGATTGGGGGGAGCAGAGCTATGGCTACACCTTC.